The 2 T cell receptor beta chains below were found in one sample sequenced in a study of T cell repertoires in cytomegalovirus infection. Via MiXCR, TCRdb re-called the reads, giving one row per CDR3 protein. The sample lists roughly 350,000 distinct CDR3 sequences; roughly 36% were seen once. No cognate antigen is known for these TCRs. Material: cultured PBMCs, obtained from culture after CMV antigen stimulation. The receptors here all came from a human donor in good health (CMV status not recorded). Some clones in this sample may be carry-over from other donors' samples.

V is TRBV4-1 and J is TRBJ1-1; D uncertain. CDR1 MGHRA and CDR2 YSYEKL come from the germline V gene. V lost 0 bases to trimming and J lost 1 base, with 3 bases between them. The CDR3 runs 13 residues. The CDR3 DNA reads TGCGCCAGCAGCCAAGAAAAGAACACTGAAGCTTTCTTT. Its protein product is CASSQEKNTEAFF.

This clonotype was counted many times. The rearrangement joins TRBV7-6 to TRBJ1-1; possibly TRBD1 for D (5 bases). The CDR3 runs to 14 residues. V shed 5 bases and J shed 0 bases, with 10 bases lying between them. Germline V gene lookup returns CDR1 SGHVS and CDR2 FNYEAQ. CDR3 residues: CASSGAELNTEAFF. The CDR3 bases are TGTGCCAGCAGCGGGGCGGAGTTGAACACTGAAGCTTTCTTT. Full variable domain (rest looked up from reference TRBV7-6 and TRBJ1-1): GAGVSQSPRYKVTKRGQDVALRCDPISGHVSLYWYRQALGQGPEFLTYFNYEAQQDKSGLPNDRFSAERPEGSISTLTIQRTEQRDSAMYRCASSGAELNTEAFFGQGTRLTVV.